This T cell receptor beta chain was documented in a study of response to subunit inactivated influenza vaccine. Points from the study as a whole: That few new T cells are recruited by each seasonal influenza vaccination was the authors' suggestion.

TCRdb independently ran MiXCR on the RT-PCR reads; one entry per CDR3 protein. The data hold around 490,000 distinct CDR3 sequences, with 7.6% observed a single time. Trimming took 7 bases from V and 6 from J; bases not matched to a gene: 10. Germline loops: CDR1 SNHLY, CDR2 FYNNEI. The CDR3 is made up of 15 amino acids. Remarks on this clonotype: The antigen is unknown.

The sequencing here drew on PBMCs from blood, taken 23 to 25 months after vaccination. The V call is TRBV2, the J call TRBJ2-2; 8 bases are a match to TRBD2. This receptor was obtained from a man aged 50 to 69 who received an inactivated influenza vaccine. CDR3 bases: TGTGCCAGCACCTCTGTGGGCGGGGGGTCCGGGGAGCTGTTTTTT. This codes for CASTSVGGGSGELFF.